This T cell receptor (beta chain) was captured in a study of metastatic and nonmetastatic thyroid tumors. About the research overall: The comparison covered peripheral blood and tumor or nodule tissue in malignant and benign thyroid patients.

TCRdb reprocessed the PCR reads via MiXCR. The repertoire holds thousands of clones, with roughly 37% as singletons. This clone was detected many times. Possible read error: a much larger clone is one base away. Other DNA sequences of this sample code for an identical CDR3. No treatment of any kind had been given to any patient before thyroid surgery. This TCR came from a female donor with papillary thyroid cancer or a benign thyroid nodule (not recorded which). Some clones in this sample may be carry-over from other donors' samples. Sample: tumor tissue.

The CDR3 bases are TGTGCCAGCAGCCAAGTCAGTCGGGACACTGAAGCTTTCTTT. Translation gives CASSQVSRDTEAFF. The V call is TRBV4-2, the J call TRBJ1-1; unclear D gene. Trimming cost V 1 base and J 3 bases, with 9 bases left between them. This CDR3 has 14 residues. CDR1 and CDR2 from the germline V gene are LGHNA and YNFKEQ.